This T cell receptor beta chain was identified in a study of blood T cell repertoires in COVID-19. Study-wide context: Collection of acute and convalescent COVID-19 samples took place in the United States, Italy and Spain. PBMCs, B-cell-depleted T cells, or T cells were the source of the cDNA or gDNA that made up the material.

CDR3 length: 15 residues. Per germline, CDR1 SGHTA and CDR2 FQGNSA. The V and J ends lost 5 bases and 8 bases respectively, with 18 bases between them. Assay: immunoSEQ multiplex PCR; the TCRdb copy retains only in-frame clones and omits some. Of approximately 73,000 clones in the sample, around nine tenths were seen once. The source of this sequence is a woman aged 60-75 years with acute or convalescent COVID-19. This rearrangement joins TRBV7-2 to TRBJ1-4, with D unresolved. Sequencing was performed on peripheral blood. The CDR3 reads CASSLERTEEEKLFF. The CDR3 coding sequence is TGTGCCAGCAGCCTTGAGCGGACGGAGGAGGAAAAACTGTTTTTT. Full variable domain (missing parts from reference TRBV7-2 and TRBJ1-4): GAGVSQSPSNKVTEKGKDVELRCDPISGHTALYWYRQSLGQGLEFLIYFQGNSAPDKSGLPSDRFSAERTGGSVSTLTIQRTQQEDSAVYLCASSLERTEEEKLFFGSGTQLSVL.